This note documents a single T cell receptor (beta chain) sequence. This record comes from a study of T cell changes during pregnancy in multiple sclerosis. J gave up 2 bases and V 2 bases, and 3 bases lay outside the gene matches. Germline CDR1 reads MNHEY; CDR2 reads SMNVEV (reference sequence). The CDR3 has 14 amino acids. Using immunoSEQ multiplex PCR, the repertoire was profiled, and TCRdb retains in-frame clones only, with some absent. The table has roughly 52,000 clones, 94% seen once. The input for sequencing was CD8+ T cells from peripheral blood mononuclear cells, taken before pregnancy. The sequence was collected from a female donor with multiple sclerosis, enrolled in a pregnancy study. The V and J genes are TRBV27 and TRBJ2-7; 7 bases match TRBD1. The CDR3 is CASSLHGTAYEQYF. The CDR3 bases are TGTGCCAGCAGTTTACACGGGACAGCCTACGAGCAGTACTTC.